This T cell receptor (beta chain) comes out of a study of a mutant IDH1 vaccine in newly diagnosed glioma. In the study overall: Commencement of vaccination occurred 4-6 weeks following radiotherapy alone, or concurrently with temozolomide cycles. Pretreatment consisted of radiotherapy, temozolomide, or both, with most receiving both. Study findings and constraints: There were vaccine-induced immune responses in under 95% of the patients. Apparently unrelated to pseudoprogression were changes in the top peripheral T cell clonotypes.

Germline V gives CDR1 MNHNS, CDR2 SASEGT. This CDR3 is built from 13 residues. V was shortened by 6 bases and J by 5 bases, with 13 bases between the two germline ends. Worth noting for this clone: Its target is not known.

The method was immunoSEQ multiplex PCR; TCRdb's version includes in-frame clones alone and lacks a portion of them. The sample comprises some 50,000 clones, about 65% of which are singletons, and 4% to 5.5% rests with the top ten. Time point noted: week 47, end of study. Topical imiquimod accompanied each vaccine dose, which consisted of 300 ug of mutant IDH1 20-mer peptide. The sample in question was peripheral blood mononuclear cells (PBMCs), obtained from a glioma patient whose treatment included an IDH1 peptide vaccine. This clonotype originated in a man aged 35-49 years with glioma. Some clones in this sample may be carry-over from other donors' samples. The chain combines TRBV6-1 with TRBJ2-5; perhaps TRBD1 as D (5 bases). The CDR3 spells CASRAGRAETQYF. DNA of the CDR3: TGTGCCAGCAGAGCCGGCAGGGCGGAGACCCAGTACTTC.